This T cell receptor (beta chain) derives from a study of early T cells in non-severe SARS-CoV-2 infection. Looking at the study overall: Alpha and beta chains were unpaired, from unsorted whole-blood bulk RNA.

Unique molecular identifiers were added to individual cDNA molecules. One entry per CDR3 protein results from TCRdb running MiXCR on the 5' RACE reads. The table lists 80,000 to 95,000 distinct CDR3 sequences, approximately 14% of them singletons. To note about this clonotype: What it recognizes is unknown. The junction shows a germline mismatch at one end, possibly a read error.

Findings of the study overall: VDJdb matching favored anti-spike CD8 responses, missing private and CD4 specificities.

Germline values: CDR1 DFQATT, CDR2 SNEGSKA (reference sequence). This CDR3 comprises 13 residues. This clonotype was obtained from an adult who was a healthcare worker with PCR-confirmed SARS-CoV-2 infection or an uninfected control (not recorded which). Sequenced material: whole blood. The chain combines TRBV20-1 with TRBJ2-2; unclear D gene. As DNA, the CDR3 is TGCGGATTGCTTGAAGGGAACAGCGGGGAGCTGTTTTTT. Protein product: CGLLEGNSGELFF.